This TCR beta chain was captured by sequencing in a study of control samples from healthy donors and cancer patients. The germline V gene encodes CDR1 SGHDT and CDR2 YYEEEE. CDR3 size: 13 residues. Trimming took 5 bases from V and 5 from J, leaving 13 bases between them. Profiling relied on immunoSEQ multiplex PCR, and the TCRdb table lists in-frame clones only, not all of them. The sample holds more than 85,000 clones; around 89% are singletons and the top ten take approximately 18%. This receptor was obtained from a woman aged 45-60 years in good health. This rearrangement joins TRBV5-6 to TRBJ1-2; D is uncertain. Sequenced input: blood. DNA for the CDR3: TGTGCCAGCAGGTCAGGAAGAAGGTATGGCTACACCTTC. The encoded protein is CASRSGRRYGYTF.